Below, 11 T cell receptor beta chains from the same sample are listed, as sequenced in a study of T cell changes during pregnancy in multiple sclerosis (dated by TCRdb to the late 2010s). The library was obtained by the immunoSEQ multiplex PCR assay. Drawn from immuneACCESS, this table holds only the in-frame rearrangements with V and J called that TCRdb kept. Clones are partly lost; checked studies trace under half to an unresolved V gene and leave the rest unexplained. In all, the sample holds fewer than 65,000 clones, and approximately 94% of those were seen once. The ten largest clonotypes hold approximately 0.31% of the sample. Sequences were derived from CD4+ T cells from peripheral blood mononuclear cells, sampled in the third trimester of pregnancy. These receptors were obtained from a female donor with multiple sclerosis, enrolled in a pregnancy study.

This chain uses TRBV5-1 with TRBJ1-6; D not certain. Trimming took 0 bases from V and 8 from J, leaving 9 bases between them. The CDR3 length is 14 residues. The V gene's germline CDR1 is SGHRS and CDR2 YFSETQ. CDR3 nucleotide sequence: TGCGCCAGCAGCTTGGTGACATCTGATTCACCCCTCCACTTT. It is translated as CASSLVTSDSPLHF.

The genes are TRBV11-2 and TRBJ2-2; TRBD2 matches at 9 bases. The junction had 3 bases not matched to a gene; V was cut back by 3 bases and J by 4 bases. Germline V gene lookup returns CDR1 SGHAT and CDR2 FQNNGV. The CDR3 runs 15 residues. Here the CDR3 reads CASSFSGRITGELFF. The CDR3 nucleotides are TGTGCCAGCAGCTTTAGCGGGAGAATCACCGGGGAGCTGTTTTTT.

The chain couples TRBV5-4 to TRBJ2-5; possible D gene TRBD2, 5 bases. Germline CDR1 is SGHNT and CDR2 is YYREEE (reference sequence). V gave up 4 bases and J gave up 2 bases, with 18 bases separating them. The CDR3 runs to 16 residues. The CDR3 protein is CASSLAAGVGQETQYF. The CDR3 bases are TGTGCCAGCAGCCTGGCCGCGGGCGTGGGGCAAGAGACCCAGTACTTC.

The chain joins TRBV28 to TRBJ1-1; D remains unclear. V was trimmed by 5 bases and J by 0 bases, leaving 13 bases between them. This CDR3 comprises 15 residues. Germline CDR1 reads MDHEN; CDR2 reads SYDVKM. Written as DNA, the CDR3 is TGTGCCAGCAGTACGAATTCTAAAGTGAACACTGAAGCTTTCTTT. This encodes CASSTNSKVNTEAFF.

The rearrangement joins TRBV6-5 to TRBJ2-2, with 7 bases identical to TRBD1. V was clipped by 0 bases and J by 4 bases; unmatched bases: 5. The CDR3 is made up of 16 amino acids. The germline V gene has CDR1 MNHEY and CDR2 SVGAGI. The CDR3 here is CASSYSRTGITGELFF. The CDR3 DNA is TGTGCCAGCAGTTACTCGCGGACAGGAATCACCGGGGAGCTGTTTTTT.

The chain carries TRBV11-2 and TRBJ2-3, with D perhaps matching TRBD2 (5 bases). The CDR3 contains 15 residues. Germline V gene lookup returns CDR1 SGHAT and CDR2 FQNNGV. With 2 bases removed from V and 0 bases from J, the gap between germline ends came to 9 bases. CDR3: CASSLIASSTDTQYF. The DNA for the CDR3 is TGTGCCAGCAGCTTAATAGCGTCAAGCACAGATACGCAGTATTTT. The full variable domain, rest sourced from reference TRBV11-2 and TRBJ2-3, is EAGVAQSPRYKIIEKRQSVAFWCNPISGHATLYWYQQILGQGPKLLIQFQNNGVVDDSQLPKDRFSAERLKGVDSTLKIQPAKLEDSAVYLCASSLIASSTDTQYFGPGTRLTVL.

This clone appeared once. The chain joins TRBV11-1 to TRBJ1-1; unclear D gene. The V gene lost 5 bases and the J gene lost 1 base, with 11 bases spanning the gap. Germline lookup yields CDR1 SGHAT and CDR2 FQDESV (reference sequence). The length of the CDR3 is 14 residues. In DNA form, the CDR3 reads TGTGCCAGCAGCCCGGGCGGGAAGAACACTGAAGCTTTCTTT. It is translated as CASSPGGKNTEAFF.

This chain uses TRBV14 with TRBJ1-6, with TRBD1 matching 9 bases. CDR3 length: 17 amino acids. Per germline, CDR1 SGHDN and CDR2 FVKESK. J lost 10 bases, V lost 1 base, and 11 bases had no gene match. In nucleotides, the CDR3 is TGTGCCAGCAGCCAAGCCTATCGGGACAGGGAGAGGTCACCCCTCCACTTT. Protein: CASSQAYRDRERSPLHF.

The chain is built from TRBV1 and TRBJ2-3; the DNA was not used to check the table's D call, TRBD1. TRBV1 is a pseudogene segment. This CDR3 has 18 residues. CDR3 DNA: TGCACCAGCAGAGGTCCAATTTTGGTAGGGGCCTACACAGATACGCAGTATTTT. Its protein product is CTSRGPILVGAYTDTQYF.

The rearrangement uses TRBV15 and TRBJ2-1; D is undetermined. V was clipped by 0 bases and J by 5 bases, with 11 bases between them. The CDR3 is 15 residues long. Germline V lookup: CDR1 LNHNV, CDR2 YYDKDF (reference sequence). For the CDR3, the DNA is TGTGCCACCAGCAGAGATATCGGCGGTGACAATGAGCAGTTCTTC. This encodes CATSRDIGGDNEQFF. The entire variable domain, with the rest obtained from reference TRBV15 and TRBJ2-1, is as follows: DAMVIQNPRYQVTQFGKPVTLSCSQTLNHNVMYWYQQKSSQAPKLLFHYYDKDFNNEADTPDNFQSRRPNTSFCFLDIRSPGLGDTAMYLCATSRDIGGDNEQFFGPGTRLTVL.

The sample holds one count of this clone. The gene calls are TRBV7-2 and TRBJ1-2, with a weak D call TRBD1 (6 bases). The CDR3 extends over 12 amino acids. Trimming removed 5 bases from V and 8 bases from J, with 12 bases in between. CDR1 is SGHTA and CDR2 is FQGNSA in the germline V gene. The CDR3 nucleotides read TGTGCCAGCAGCCAACCAGGGGTCGGCTACACCTTC. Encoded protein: CASSQPGVGYTF.